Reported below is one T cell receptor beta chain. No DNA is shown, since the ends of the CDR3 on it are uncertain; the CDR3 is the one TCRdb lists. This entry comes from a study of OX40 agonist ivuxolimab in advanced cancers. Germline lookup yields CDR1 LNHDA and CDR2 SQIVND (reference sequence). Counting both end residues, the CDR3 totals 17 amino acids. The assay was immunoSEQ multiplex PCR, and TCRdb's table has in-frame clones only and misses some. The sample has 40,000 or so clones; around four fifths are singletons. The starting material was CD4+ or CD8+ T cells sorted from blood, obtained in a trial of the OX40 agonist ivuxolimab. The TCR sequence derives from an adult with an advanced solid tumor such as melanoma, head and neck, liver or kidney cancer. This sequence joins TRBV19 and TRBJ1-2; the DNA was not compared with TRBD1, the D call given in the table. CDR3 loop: CASTSGHQGSPRYGYTF.